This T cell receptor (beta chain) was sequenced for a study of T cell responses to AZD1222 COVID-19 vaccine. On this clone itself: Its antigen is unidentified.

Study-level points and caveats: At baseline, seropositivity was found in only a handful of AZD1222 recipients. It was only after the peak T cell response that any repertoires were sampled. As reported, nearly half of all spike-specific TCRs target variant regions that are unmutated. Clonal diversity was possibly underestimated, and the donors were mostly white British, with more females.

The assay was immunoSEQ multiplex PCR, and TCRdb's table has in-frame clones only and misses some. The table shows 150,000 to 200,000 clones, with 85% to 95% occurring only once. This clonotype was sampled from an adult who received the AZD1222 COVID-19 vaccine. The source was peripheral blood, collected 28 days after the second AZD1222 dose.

CDR3 nucleotides: TGTGCCAGCAGCTCCCTCGGTCTCGCTTTCTTT. Translated, it gives CASSSLGLAFF. The V and J genes are TRBV7-9 and TRBJ1-1; no clear D gene. The CDR3 has 11 residues. Germline V gene sequence: CDR1 SEHNR, CDR2 FQNEAQ (reference sequence). Trimming took off 4 bases at V and 11 bases at J, with 11 bases between the two ends.